Described below is a single TCR beta chain sequence and its context. The PCR ran on 60 Vbeta and 13 Jbeta primers. Clones were sequenced by immunoSEQ multiplex PCR, and TCRdb holds only the in-frame ones, with some missing. The top ten hold less than 9% of the sample, which has more than 90,000 clones, about 76% seen once. CDR3 length: 15 residues. CDR1 is LNHNV, CDR2 YYDKDF, per germline (reference sequence). V lost 6 bases, J lost 2 bases, and 6 bases stayed unmatched. The data derive from a study of cytomegalovirus exposure and HLA in healthy donors. The chain combines TRBV15 with TRBJ2-1; 8 bases are shared with TRBD2. The TCR was taken from a man aged 35-49 years in good health and CMV-seropositive. The sample consisted of PBMCs. The CDR3 protein is CATSPAGATYNEQFF. The DNA of the CDR3 is TGTGCCACCAGTCCAGCGGGAGCAACCTACAATGAGCAGTTCTTC.